This TCR beta chain was retrieved from a study of cytomegalovirus exposure and HLA in healthy donors. Findings of the study overall: In a later analysis, HLA-C alleles had the fewest associated TCRs, DRB1 alleles the most. Presence/absence analyses supposed approximately even sequencing depth among donors. The study carried out a later analysis of TCR beta sequences. It associated 15,000 to 20,000 of them with specific HLA alleles at a false discovery rate of 0.05.

This clone was found a few times. As yet, its antigen is unknown. The PCR made use of 60 Vbeta and 13 Jbeta primers. Generated by immunoSEQ multiplex PCR, the TCRdb table keeps only in-frame clones and is missing some. The top ten hold roughly 1.3% of the sample, which has roughly 200,000 clones, more than 75% seen once. Germline assignment: CDR1 LNHDA and CDR2 SQIVND (reference sequence). This CDR3 region has 13 residues. With 3 bases removed from V and 2 bases from J, the gap between germline ends came to 8 bases. Material: PBMCs. This TCR was recovered from a man aged 30-40 years in good health and CMV-seronegative. The V call is TRBV19, the J call TRBJ2-7; D gene ambiguous. The CDR3 bases are TGTGCCAGTAGTATGACTGTTACCTACGAGCAGTACTTC. Its protein is CASSMTVTYEQYF.